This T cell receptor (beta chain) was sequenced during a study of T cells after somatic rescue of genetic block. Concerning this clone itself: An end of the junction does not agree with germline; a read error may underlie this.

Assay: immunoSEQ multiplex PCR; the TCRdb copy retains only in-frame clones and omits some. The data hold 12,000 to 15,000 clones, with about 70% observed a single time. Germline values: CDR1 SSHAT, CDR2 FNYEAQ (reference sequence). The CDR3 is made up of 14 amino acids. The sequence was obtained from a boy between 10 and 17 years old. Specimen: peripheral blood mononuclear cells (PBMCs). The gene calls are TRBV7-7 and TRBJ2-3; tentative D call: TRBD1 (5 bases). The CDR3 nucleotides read TGTGCTAGCAGCTTAGGACATAGCACAGATACGCAGTATTTT. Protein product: CASSLGHSTDTQYF. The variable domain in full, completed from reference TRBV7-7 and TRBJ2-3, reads GAGVSQSPRYKVTKRGQDVTLRCDPISSHATLYWYQQALGQGPEFLTYFNYEAQPDKSGLPSDRFSAERPEGSISTLTIQRTEQRDSAMYRCASSLGHSTDTQYFGPGTRLTVL.